This TCR beta chain originates from a study of T cells after yellow fever vaccination. Whole-study context: SMART-Seq v4 Ultra Low Input handled preparation of low-cell-number fractions.

General study findings and limits: The CD4 compartment and the CD8 compartment contained a small share of clonotypes in common. Clones that expanded after primary vaccination mostly reappeared after the booster (roughly 95% CD4, 88% CD8).

CDR1 and CDR2 (germline): SGHTS, YDEGEE. V was clipped by 1 base and J by 4 bases, with 14 bases between them. The CDR3 contains 15 residues. A note on this clonotype: What it recognizes is unknown.

Template-switching 5'RACE yielded the TCR cDNA; a universal primer site and UMIs were added in the process. TCRdb independently ran MiXCR on the 5' RACE reads; one entry per CDR3 protein. The sample has hundreds of thousands of distinct CDR3 sequences, around an eighth seen once; the top ten hold around 15%. This clonotype was obtained from a man aged 25-45 years who received the YFV17D yellow fever vaccine. The sequences come from PBMCs, collected on the day of the yellow fever booster vaccination. The chain is built from TRBV5-8 and TRBJ2-5; D possibly uses TRBD1 or TRBD2 (5 bases each). CDR3 sequence reads: CASSLKGSRSETQYF. DNA of the CDR3: TGTGCCAGCAGCTTGAAGGGGAGTAGATCAGAGACCCAGTACTTC.